This T cell receptor beta chain was retrieved from a study of T cell responses to AZD1222 COVID-19 vaccine. Study outcomes and limitations: At baseline, just a handful of AZD1222 recipients tested seropositive.

Comments on this clone: Its antigen is undetermined.

The repertoire was sequenced with immunoSEQ multiplex PCR; TCRdb's copy has only in-frame clones and lacks some. Counted here are roughly 100,000 clones, 84% occurring once; the ten biggest clones make up over 15%. Germline V gene sequence: CDR1 SGHDN, CDR2 FVKESK. Trimming stripped 0 bases from V and 7 bases from J, with 7 bases between. There are 14 residues in the CDR3. The chain has TRBV14 and TRBJ1-6; no clear D. The receptor's source is an adult in good health. This material consisted of peripheral blood, taken on day 0 of AZD1222 vaccination. CDR3 DNA: TGTGCCAGCAGCCAAGAAGCCCCGAATTCACCCCTCCACTTT. It translates to CASSQEAPNSPLHF.